This T cell receptor beta chain was retrieved from a study of blood T cell repertoires in COVID-19. About the study: Material from acute and convalescent COVID-19 was sourced from the United States, Italy and Spain. The cDNA or gDNA used as material had been derived from T cells, B-cell-depleted T cells, or PBMCs.

Enrolment of Seattle patients took place during active infection, and they were followed longitudinally. CDR3 length equals 14 residues. V shed 4 bases and J 7 bases; nucleotides not matched to a gene: 7. Germline lookup yields CDR1 SEHNR and CDR2 FQNEAQ (reference sequence). The data were produced by immunoSEQ multiplex PCR, yet TCRdb's version contains in-frame clones alone and is incomplete. This table holds 350,000 to 400,000 clones, roughly 90% found once. V gene TRBV7-9 combines with J gene TRBJ1-2; 9 bases agree with TRBD1. Sequences were obtained from peripheral blood. The TCR was taken from a woman aged 25 to 45 with COVID-19, enrolled during active disease. Here the CDR3 reads CASSSDRGTIGYTF. DNA for the CDR3: TGTGCCAGCAGCTCAGACAGGGGGACTATTGGCTACACCTTC.